The clone carrying this TCR beta chain was counted a few times. These data are taken from a study of T cell responses to AZD1222 COVID-19 vaccine. Clones were read by immunoSEQ multiplex PCR, and TCRdb kept only the in-frame ones, dropping some. There are approximately 90,000 clones in the sample; around 90% occur only once, and 6.5% to 8.5% lies in the top ten. The CDR3 sequence is 15 residues long. Looked up from germline, CDR1 is MGHRA and CDR2 is YSYEKL. V was clipped by 4 bases and J by 5 bases, with 18 bases between them. Sequenced here: peripheral blood, sampled on day 0 of AZD1222 vaccination. The chain recombines TRBV4-1 with TRBJ2-7, with D possibly being TRBD2 (6 bases). The source is an adult in good health. The CDR3 loop is CASSLLWLARNEQYF. CDR3 DNA: TGCGCCAGCAGCCTTCTTTGGCTAGCGAGGAACGAGCAGTACTTC.